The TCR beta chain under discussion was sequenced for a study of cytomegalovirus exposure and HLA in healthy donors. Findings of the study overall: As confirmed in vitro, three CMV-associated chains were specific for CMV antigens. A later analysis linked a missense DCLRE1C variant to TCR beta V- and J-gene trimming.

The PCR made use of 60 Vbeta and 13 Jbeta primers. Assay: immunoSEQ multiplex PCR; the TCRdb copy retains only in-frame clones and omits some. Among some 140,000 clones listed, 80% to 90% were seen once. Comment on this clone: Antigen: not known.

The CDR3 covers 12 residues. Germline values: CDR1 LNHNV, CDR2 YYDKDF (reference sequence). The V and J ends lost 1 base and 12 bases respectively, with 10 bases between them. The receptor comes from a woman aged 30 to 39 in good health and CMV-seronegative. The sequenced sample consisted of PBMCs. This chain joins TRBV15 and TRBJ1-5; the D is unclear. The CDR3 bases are TGTGCCACCAGCAGAGTTGCAGGTCGCCAGCATTTT. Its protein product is CATSRVAGRQHF.